This T cell receptor (beta chain) was recovered during a study of cytomegalovirus exposure and HLA in healthy donors. Germline-derived CDR1 and CDR2 are SNHLY and FYNNEI. The CDR3 consists of 13 residues. V was pared by 7 bases and J by 3 bases, with 7 bases between. Note on this clone: The antigen is not known.

Whole-study results and caveats: The study put some 150 TCR beta chains on its list as cytomegalovirus-associated. For most TCR sequences rarity was the rule, although some public TCRs occurred in many donors.

Sequencing was performed with immunoSEQ multiplex PCR; in TCRdb, only in-frame clones are kept and a portion is missing. The table records over 150,000 clones, roughly 88% of them present only once. The chain joins TRBV2 to TRBJ2-6; D possibly corresponds to TRBD2 (6 bases). The sample taken for sequencing was PBMCs. This clonotype was obtained from a young woman in good health and CMV-seropositive. The CDR3 here is CASTRDGANVLTF. The CDR3 coding sequence is TGTGCCAGCACGCGGGATGGGGCCAACGTCCTGACTTTC.